This is a list of T cell receptor beta chains from one sample in a study of early T cells in non-severe SARS-CoV-2 infection. TCRdb independently ran MiXCR on the 5' RACE reads; one entry per CDR3 protein. The table includes tens of thousands of distinct CDR3 sequences, about 8.9% detected once. Material for sequencing was whole blood. These receptors were collected from an adult who was a healthcare worker with PCR-confirmed SARS-CoV-2 infection or an uninfected control (not recorded which). Each CDR3 is given with its conserved first and last residue. The D gene is left open where the match is weak. Only some rows state a clone size, as once, few, many or a class for expanded clones.

J: TRBJ2-1
V: TRBV6-2/TRBV6-3
size: many
D: -
DNA: TGTGCCGTAGGCGGTGAGCGCAAACTAACAAGCTCCTACAATGAGCAGTTCTTC
CDR3: CAVGGERKLTSSYNEQFF

J: TRBJ2-1
V: TRBV28
size: many
D: -
DNA: TGTGCCAGCAGTCCACCCAGGGGCGGGGATGAGCAGTTCTTC
CDR3: CASSPPRGGDEQFF

J: TRBJ1-2
V: TRBV28
size: few
D: TRBD1
DNA: TGTGCCAGCAGTTTTGCAGGGGGCCGTGGCTACACCTTC
CDR3: CASSFAGGRGYTF

J: TRBJ2-3
V: TRBV10-3
size: few
D: TRBD2
DNA: TGTGCCATCAGGGCAGGCAGTGGGGGGGGCACAGATACGCAGTATTTT
CDR3: CAIRAGSGGGTDTQYF

J: TRBJ2-7
V: TRBV27
size: many
D: TRBD2
DNA: TGTGCCACTCGAAGAGCGGGAACGATCGAGCAGTACTTC
CDR3: CATRRAGTIEQYF

J: TRBJ1-1
V: TRBV28
size: many
D: -
DNA: TGTGCCAGCAGTTTCTCTAAGAACACTGAAGCTTTCTTT
CDR3: CASSFSKNTEAFF

J: TRBJ1-1
V: TRBV2
size: many
D: -
DNA: TGTGCCACCGGCGGCAGAAACACTGAAGCTTTCTTT
CDR3: CATGGRNTEAFF

J: TRBJ1-2
V: TRBV28
size: few
D: -
DNA: TGTGCCAGCAGTTTTCCGAAAGGAGACCGCCACGGCTACACCTTC
CDR3: CASSFPKGDRHGYTF

J: TRBJ1-6
V: TRBV28
size: few
D: TRBD1
DNA: TGTGCCAGCAGCCTTACAGGGGCCCTCCACTTT
CDR3: CASSLTGALHF

J: TRBJ1-2
V: TRBV11-1
size: -
D: -
DNA: TGTGCCAGCAGCCGAACAAGATCTAACTATGGCTACACCTTC
CDR3: CASSRTRSNYGYTF

J: TRBJ2-1
V: TRBV12-3/TRBV12-4
size: many
D: -
DNA: TGTGCCAGCAGTGCTACTAGTATCCTCCTCGATGAGCAGTTCTTC
CDR3: CASSATSILLDEQFF

J: TRBJ2-3
V: TRBV7-2
size: few
D: TRBD2
DNA: TGTGCCAGCAGCTTAAGGTTCGCGGGAGGCCGGACAGATACGCAGTATTTT
CDR3: CASSLRFAGGRTDTQYF

J: TRBJ2-6
V: TRBV5-4
size: -
D: -
DNA: TGTGCCAGCAGCTTTGGGGACTCTGGGGCCAACGTCCTGACTTTC
CDR3: CASSFGDSGANVLTF

J: TRBJ1-1
V: TRBV9
size: many
D: -
DNA: TGTGCCAGCAGCGTTCACGCGGGCACTGAAGCTTTCTTT
CDR3: CASSVHAGTEAFF

J: TRBJ2-1
V: TRBV11-3
size: many
D: TRBD2
DNA: TGTGCCAGCAGCTTAGCCGGACTAGCGGGAGTAAGGGGCAATGAGCAGTTCTTC
CDR3: CASSLAGLAGVRGNEQFF

J: TRBJ2-7
V: TRBV6-2/TRBV6-3
size: few
D: -
DNA: TGTGCCAGCAGGGAATCCTACGAGCAGTACTTC
CDR3: CASRESYEQYF

J: TRBJ2-1
V: TRBV7-3
size: few
D: -
DNA: TGTGCCAGCAGCACCGGGACCAAAGAGCAGTTCTTC
CDR3: CASSTGTKEQFF

J: TRBJ2-3
V: TRBV28
size: -
D: -
DNA: TGTGCCAGCAGTTCGGCGGGTGCTGAGGGAGATACGCAGTATTTT
CDR3: CASSSAGAEGDTQYF

J: TRBJ2-3
V: TRBV4-1
size: many
D: -
DNA: TGCGCCAGCAGCCACGAACAGGCCGATACGCAGTATTTT
CDR3: CASSHEQADTQYF

J: TRBJ2-4
V: TRBV27
size: many
D: -
DNA: TGTGCCAGCAGTTCCTATTTAGCCAAAAACATTCAGTACTTC
CDR3: CASSSYLAKNIQYF

J: TRBJ1-1
V: TRBV6-5
size: many
D: -
DNA: TGTGCCAGCAGCCCCGAGTGGGCCAGGGTGGGAACTGAAGCTTTCTTT
CDR3: CASSPEWARVGTEAFF

J: TRBJ1-1
V: TRBV3-1
size: many
D: -
DNA: TGTGCCAGCAGCCAGAGAAGAACTCTGAACACTGAAGCTTTCTTT
CDR3: CASSQRRTLNTEAFF

J: TRBJ2-3
V: TRBV7-3
size: few
D: TRBD1
DNA: TGTGCCAGCGCACGGGACAGGGGGCAGATAACGCAGTATTTT
CDR3: CASARDRGQITQYF

J: TRBJ2-2
V: TRBV25-1
size: medium-sized
D: -
DNA: TGTGCCAGCAGCAAACTCCGGGGGCCCCGGGAGCTGTTTTTT
CDR3: CASSKLRGPRELFF

J: TRBJ2-1
V: TRBV20-1
size: -
D: TRBD1
DNA: TGCAGTGCTACTGACCCCGGACAGGGGGCCTACAATGAGCAGTTCTTC
CDR3: CSATDPGQGAYNEQFF

J: TRBJ2-3
V: TRBV7-9
size: many
D: -
DNA: TGTGCCAGCAGCTTAGGACAACTGGGGGATACGCAGTATTTT
CDR3: CASSLGQLGDTQYF

J: TRBJ2-3
V: TRBV7-3
size: many
D: -
DNA: TGTGCCAGCAGCTTAAGGACGGCGGGAGATACGCAGTATTTT
CDR3: CASSLRTAGDTQYF

J: TRBJ2-1
V: TRBV28
size: -
D: -
DNA: TGTGCCAGCACCCTGGTCCAAAACAATGAGCAGTTCTTC
CDR3: CASTLVQNNEQFF

J: TRBJ2-2
V: TRBV20-1
size: many
D: -
DNA: TGCAGTGCTAGGGACCGTTTGGGCCGGGGGGAGCTGTTTTTT
CDR3: CSARDRLGRGELFF

J: TRBJ2-2
V: TRBV19
size: few
D: TRBD1
DNA: TGTGCCAGTACTCTGGGACAGGGGACCGGGGAGCTGTTTTTT
CDR3: CASTLGQGTGELFF

J: TRBJ2-7
V: TRBV7-2
size: few
D: TRBD1
DNA: TGTGCCAGCAGCTTAAGGGACAGGGGGCTCCACGAGCAGTACTTC
CDR3: CASSLRDRGLHEQYF

J: TRBJ2-3
V: TRBV5-4
size: many
D: TRBD2
DNA: TGTGCCAGCAGCTACCCACCTAGCGGGGGGGTGGATACGCAGTATTTT
CDR3: CASSYPPSGGVDTQYF

J: TRBJ2-1
V: TRBV20-1
size: many
D: -
DNA: TGCAGTGCTAGATACATAGCGGAGATTTACAATGAGCAGTTCTTC
CDR3: CSARYIAEIYNEQFF

J: TRBJ2-1
V: TRBV7-2
size: -
D: TRBD2
DNA: TGTGCCAGCAGAACGGGACTAGCGGGAGTGAATGAGCAGTTCTTC
CDR3: CASRTGLAGVNEQFF

J: TRBJ2-1
V: TRBV27
size: many
D: -
DNA: TGTGCCAGCAGTTTTGAGTGGGGGTCCTACAATGAGCAGTTCTTC
CDR3: CASSFEWGSYNEQFF

J: TRBJ2-3
V: TRBV6-2/TRBV6-3
size: -
D: -
DNA: TGTGCCAGCAGTTACCCCCACCGGGGGGCGGATACGCAGTATTTT
CDR3: CASSYPHRGADTQYF

J: TRBJ2-5
V: TRBV5-1
size: few
D: -
DNA: TGCGCCAGCAGCTTGGAACAGGTCGAGACCCAGTACTTC
CDR3: CASSLEQVETQYF

J: TRBJ2-4
V: TRBV12-3/TRBV12-4
size: many
D: -
DNA: TGTGCCAGCAGTCCCCGGGCACGGAGGACCAAAAACATTCAGTACTTC
CDR3: CASSPRARRTKNIQYF

J: TRBJ1-2
V: TRBV4-3
size: many
D: -
DNA: TGCGCCAGCAGCCAAGATTGGCAGGACGGCTATGGCTACACCTTC
CDR3: CASSQDWQDGYGYTF

J: TRBJ2-2
V: TRBV28
size: many
D: TRBD2
DNA: TGTGCCAGCAGTAGCGGGAGTCGGTCCGGGGAGCTGTTTTTT
CDR3: CASSSGSRSGELFF

J: TRBJ1-1
V: TRBV6-5
size: few
D: -
DNA: TGTGCCAGCAGAGGGCGGGGAGGCACTGAAGCTTTCTTT
CDR3: CASRGRGGTEAFF

J: TRBJ1-2
V: TRBV6-2/TRBV6-3
size: few
D: -
DNA: TGTGCCAGCAGTTACTCCCGGGAAGGACCAGGGGGCTACACCTTC
CDR3: CASSYSREGPGGYTF

J: TRBJ2-1
V: TRBV7-3
size: many
D: TRBD2
DNA: TGTGCCAGCAGCCCCCGGGGGGGGAGCTCCTACAATGAGCAGTTCTTC
CDR3: CASSPRGGSSYNEQFF

J: TRBJ2-1
V: TRBV18
size: many
D: TRBD1
DNA: TGTGCCAGCTCACCCCAGCTGGGACAGGGAAGAAACAATGAGCAGTTCTTC
CDR3: CASSPQLGQGRNNEQFF

J: TRBJ2-2
V: TRBV11-2
size: -
D: -
DNA: TGTGCCAGCAGCTTAGGCGGCGGGGCGAACACCGGGGAGCTGTTTTTT
CDR3: CASSLGGGANTGELFF

J: TRBJ1-2
V: TRBV28
size: -
D: -
DNA: TGTGCCAGCATAGAGGGTCGCCCAGCGGGCTATGGCTACACCTTC
CDR3: CASIEGRPAGYGYTF